The present TCR beta chain was sequenced within a study of T cell repertoires in cytomegalovirus infection. To note about this clonotype: The antigen is unknown.

V dropped 4 bases and J dropped 3; count of bases not matched to a gene: 4. CDR3 length: 14 amino acids. The germline V gene has CDR1 MDHEN and CDR2 SYDVKM. TCRdb passed the reads through MiXCR, listing each CDR3 protein once. Altogether 830,000 or so distinct CDR3 sequences are present, 30% to 35% being singletons, with the ten largest covering roughly 12%. This sample comprised cultured CD8+ T cells from PBMCs, obtained from culture after CMV antigen stimulation. This chain connects TRBV28 to TRBJ1-2, with 8 bases lining up with TRBD1. The TCR comes from a human donor in good health (CMV status not recorded). Some clones in this sample may be carry-over from other donors' samples. The DNA of the CDR3 is TGTGCCAGCAGTTCAGGGGGCGGGTACTATGGCTACACCTTC. This encodes CASSSGGGYYGYTF.